The rows below give T cell receptor beta chains drawn from one sample of a study of blood T cell repertoires in COVID-19. Method: immunoSEQ multiplex PCR; TCRdb's copy keeps in-frame clones and lacks some. Of about 160,000 clones in the sample, around four fifths were seen once. Input material: peripheral blood. These receptors originate from a man aged 70 or older with acute or convalescent COVID-19. CDR3s include the opening cysteine and the closing phenylalanine or tryptophan. Fields, in order: CDR3 DNA, CDR3 protein, D gene, J gene, CDR3 length, clone size, V gene. D genes are given only for firm matches. Rows give clone size only sometimes, using once, few, many, or a class for an expanded clone.

CDR3nt: TGTGCCAGCAGCTTGGCGGGCGGGCAGGGGGCGGGAGATACGCAGTATTTT
CDR3aa: CASSLAGGQGAGDTQYF
d_gene: TRBD1
j_gene: TRBJ2-3
len: 17
abundance: -
v_gene: TRBV5-4

CDR3nt: TGTGCCAGAAGCTTGGAAAGGGAGGGCACAGATACGCAGTATTTT
CDR3aa: CARSLEREGTDTQYF
d_gene: -
j_gene: TRBJ2-3
len: 15
abundance: -
v_gene: TRBV5-3

CDR3nt: TGCGCCAGCAGCTTGGAGTCAGCGTTTTCCTACGAGCAGTACTTC
CDR3aa: CASSLESAFSYEQYF
d_gene: -
j_gene: TRBJ2-7
len: 15
abundance: many
v_gene: TRBV5-1

CDR3nt: TGTGCCAGCAGCCAGCAGGACAGGGCTAATCAGCCCCAGCATTTT
CDR3aa: CASSQQDRANQPQHF
d_gene: TRBD1
j_gene: TRBJ1-5
len: 15
abundance: -
v_gene: TRBV5-6

CDR3nt: TGTGCCAGCAAGGGACAGGGGGGGAGAGAGCAGTACTTC
CDR3aa: CASKGQGGREQYF
d_gene: TRBD1
j_gene: TRBJ2-7
len: 13
abundance: -
v_gene: TRBV6-5

CDR3nt: TGTGCCAGCAGCTTGGGCTCTAGCGGGAACACCGGGGAGCTGTTTTTT
CDR3aa: CASSLGSSGNTGELFF
d_gene: TRBD2
j_gene: TRBJ2-2
len: 16
abundance: -
v_gene: TRBV7-6

CDR3nt: TGTGCCAGTAGTATAGGTCAGAACACTGAAGCTTTCTTT
CDR3aa: CASSIGQNTEAFF
d_gene: -
j_gene: TRBJ1-1
len: 13
abundance: -
v_gene: TRBV19

CDR3nt: TGTGCCAGCGGCTCGCTAGCCAAAAACATTCAGTACTTC
CDR3aa: CASGSLAKNIQYF
d_gene: -
j_gene: TRBJ2-4
len: 13
abundance: -
v_gene: TRBV6-5

CDR3nt: TGTGCCAGCAGCATGGGTAGCGGCACCGGGGAGCTGTTTTTT
CDR3aa: CASSMGSGTGELFF
d_gene: -
j_gene: TRBJ2-2
len: 14
abundance: -
v_gene: TRBV7-9

CDR3nt: TGCGCCAGCAGCTTCGGGACAGCCCGCACCGGGGAGCTGTTTTTT
CDR3aa: CASSFGTARTGELFF
d_gene: TRBD1
j_gene: TRBJ2-2
len: 15
abundance: -
v_gene: TRBV5-1

CDR3nt: TGTGCCAGCAGTCGCTCAGGGTCTGGGGCCAACGTCCTGACTTTC
CDR3aa: CASSRSGSGANVLTF
d_gene: -
j_gene: TRBJ2-6
len: 15
abundance: once
v_gene: TRBV28

CDR3nt: TGCGCCAGCAGCCCTGATACTTTTGTAGAGCAGTTCTTC
CDR3aa: CASSPDTFVEQFF
d_gene: -
j_gene: TRBJ2-1
len: 13
abundance: -
v_gene: TRBV5-1

CDR3nt: TGTGCCAGCAGCCCAAATAGCGGGCGCACAGATACGCAGTATTTT
CDR3aa: CASSPNSGRTDTQYF
d_gene: TRBD2
j_gene: TRBJ2-3
len: 15
abundance: -
v_gene: TRBV3-1/TRBV3-2

CDR3nt: TGTGCCAGCAGCTTAAACAGAAATGATCAGCCCCAGCATTTT
CDR3aa: CASSLNRNDQPQHF
d_gene: -
j_gene: TRBJ1-5
len: 14
abundance: few
v_gene: TRBV7-2

CDR3nt: TGTGCCACCCCGGAGCAGTACTTC
CDR3aa: CATPEQYF
d_gene: -
j_gene: TRBJ2-7
len: 8
abundance: -
v_gene: TRBV3-1/TRBV3-2

CDR3nt: TGTGCCAGCAGCGTAGGACGGACTAGCGGCACAGATACGCAGTATTTT
CDR3aa: CASSVGRTSGTDTQYF
d_gene: TRBD2
j_gene: TRBJ2-3
len: 16
abundance: -
v_gene: TRBV9

CDR3nt: TGTGCCAGCAGCTTAGTTGCGGGAGGGAGCACAGATACGCAGTATTTT
CDR3aa: CASSLVAGGSTDTQYF
d_gene: TRBD2
j_gene: TRBJ2-3
len: 16
abundance: -
v_gene: TRBV7-8

CDR3nt: TGCGCCAGCAGTCAAGGCGGACAAGAGACCCAGTACTTC
CDR3aa: CASSQGGQETQYF
d_gene: -
j_gene: TRBJ2-5
len: 13
abundance: few
v_gene: TRBV10-2

CDR3nt: TGTGCCACCAGCAGAGATCTAGGACAGTCCGACACTGAAGCTTTCTTT
CDR3aa: CATSRDLGQSDTEAFF
d_gene: -
j_gene: TRBJ1-1
len: 16
abundance: -
v_gene: TRBV15

CDR3nt: TGTGCCAGCAGTCCCGGCGGGACCCAATACAATGAGCAGTTCTTC
CDR3aa: CASSPGGTQYNEQFF
d_gene: -
j_gene: TRBJ2-1
len: 15
abundance: -
v_gene: TRBV6-6

CDR3nt: TGTGCCAGCAGTTTTGAGGGTGGGGTGTACGAGCAGTACTTC
CDR3aa: CASSFEGGVYEQYF
d_gene: -
j_gene: TRBJ2-7
len: 14
abundance: -
v_gene: TRBV28

CDR3nt: TGTGCCAGCAGTTCAGGAGGGATGAACACTGAAGCTTTCTTT
CDR3aa: CASSSGGMNTEAFF
d_gene: -
j_gene: TRBJ1-1
len: 14
abundance: -
v_gene: TRBV6-6

CDR3nt: TGTGCCAGCGGAACGGGACAGATGAACACTGAAGCTTTCTTT
CDR3aa: CASGTGQMNTEAFF
d_gene: TRBD1
j_gene: TRBJ1-1
len: 14
abundance: -
v_gene: TRBV6-6

CDR3nt: TGTGCCAGCAGTTACTCGGGGGGGCGGCAGCCCCAGCATTTT
CDR3aa: CASSYSGGRQPQHF
d_gene: -
j_gene: TRBJ1-5
len: 14
abundance: -
v_gene: TRBV6-6

CDR3nt: TGTGCCAGCAGCTTCCAGGGTCGGGATAATTCACCCCTCCACTTT
CDR3aa: CASSFQGRDNSPLHF
d_gene: -
j_gene: TRBJ1-6
len: 15
abundance: -
v_gene: TRBV7-6

CDR3nt: TGTGCCAGTAGGAGGGAAGCGGGGCCCAATCAGCCCCAGCATTTT
CDR3aa: CASRREAGPNQPQHF
d_gene: -
j_gene: TRBJ1-5
len: 15
abundance: -
v_gene: TRBV19

CDR3nt: TGTGCCAGCAGCTTAGGGAGGGTCCCCGGGGAGCTGTTTTTT
CDR3aa: CASSLGRVPGELFF
d_gene: -
j_gene: TRBJ2-2
len: 14
abundance: -
v_gene: TRBV7-9